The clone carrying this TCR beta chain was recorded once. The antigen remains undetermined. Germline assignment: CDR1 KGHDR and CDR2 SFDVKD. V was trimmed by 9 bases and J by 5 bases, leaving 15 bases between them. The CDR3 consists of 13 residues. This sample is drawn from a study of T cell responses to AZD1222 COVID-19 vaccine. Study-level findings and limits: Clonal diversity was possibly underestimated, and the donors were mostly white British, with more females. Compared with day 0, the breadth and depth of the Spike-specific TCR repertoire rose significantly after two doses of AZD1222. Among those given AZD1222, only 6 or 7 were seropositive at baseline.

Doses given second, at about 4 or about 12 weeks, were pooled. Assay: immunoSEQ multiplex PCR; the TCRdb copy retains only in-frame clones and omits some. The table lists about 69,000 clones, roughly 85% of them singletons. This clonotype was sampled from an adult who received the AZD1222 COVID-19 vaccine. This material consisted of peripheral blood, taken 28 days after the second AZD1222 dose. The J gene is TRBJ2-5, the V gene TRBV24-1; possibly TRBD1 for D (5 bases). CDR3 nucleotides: TGTGCCACCTCTAACGGCGCAGGGGAGACCCAGTACTTC. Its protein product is CATSNGAGETQYF.